These 31 T cell receptor beta chains came from one sample sequenced in a study of T cell changes during pregnancy in multiple sclerosis. Produced via immunoSEQ multiplex PCR; TCRdb's table is partial and in-frame only. The sample includes 12,000 or so clones, roughly 94% of them seen just once. The source material was CD4+ T cells from peripheral blood mononuclear cells, sampled before pregnancy. The receptors originated from a female donor with multiple sclerosis, enrolled in a pregnancy study.

This chain uses TRBV6-5 with TRBJ1-1, with D uncertain. The CDR3 covers 13 residues. Between the trimmed V and J ends, which lost 5 bases and 2 bases, there was a span of 9 bases. Looked up from germline, CDR1 is MNHEY and CDR2 is SVGAGI. In DNA form, the CDR3 reads TGTGCCAGCAGTCCCCGAGTCAACACTGAAGCTTTCTTT. Protein: CASSPRVNTEAFF.

The rearrangement joins TRBV9 to TRBJ2-1, with TRBD1 matching over 7 bases. V lost 0 bases to trimming and J lost 1 base; unmatched junction nucleotides: 1. CDR3 length: 15 residues. In germline, CDR1 is SGDLS, CDR2 YYNGEE. CDR3 nucleotide sequence: TGTGCCAGCAGCGTAGGGGACAGTTCCTACAATGAGCAGTTCTTC. The encoded protein is CASSVGDSSYNEQFF. Full variable domain (outside the CDR3, taken from reference TRBV9 and TRBJ2-1): DSGVTQTPKHLITATGQRVTLRCSPRSGDLSVYWYQQSLDQGLQFLIQYYNGEERAKGNILERFSAQQFPDLHSELNLSSLELGDSALYFCASSVGDSSYNEQFFGPGTRLTVL.

V and J are TRBV30 and TRBJ1-6, with TRBD1 as a possible D gene (5 bases). Trimming took 0 bases from V and 2 from J, leaving 14 bases between them. CDR1 GTSNPN and CDR2 SVGIG come from the germline V gene (reference sequence). CDR3 length equals 17 residues. The CDR3: CAWSVRRGRTYNSPLHF. The DNA of the CDR3 is TGTGCCTGGAGTGTACGGCGGGGGAGAACCTATAATTCACCCCTCCACTTT.

The V call is TRBV5-5, the J call TRBJ2-2, with TRBD2 identical over 7 bases. The CDR3 sequence is 13 residues long. CDR1 is SGHKS and CDR2 is YYEKEE in the germline V gene (reference sequence). Losses at the gene ends were 4 bases for V and 8 bases for J; bases not matched to a gene: 5. CDR3 nucleotides: TGTGCCAGCAGCGGACCACTAGCGGGGGAGCTGTTTTTT. It yields the protein CASSGPLAGELFF.

J is TRBJ2-2 and V is TRBV5-1; TRBD2 is a possible D gene (6 bases). V lost 5 bases and J lost 1, with 15 bases in between. There are 16 residues in the CDR3. Germline V gene data show CDR1 as SGHRS and CDR2 as YFSETQ. The CDR3 loop reads CASRSSGLKNTGELFF. As DNA, the CDR3 is TGCGCCAGCAGGAGCTCGGGACTCAAGAACACCGGGGAGCTGTTTTTT. Full variable domain (remainder filled in from reference TRBV5-1 and TRBJ2-2): KAGVTQTPRYLIKTRGQQVTLSCSPISGHRSVSWYQQTPGQGLQFLFEYFSETQRNKGNFPGRFSGRQFSNSRSEMNVSTLELGDSALYLCASRSSGLKNTGELFFGEGSRLTVL.

This chain uses TRBV7-3 with TRBJ2-5, with D maybe TRBD1 (6 bases). Per the germline V gene, CDR1 is SGHTA and CDR2 is FQGTGA. Trimming removed 1 base at V and 4 bases at J, with 16 bases between. This CDR3 comprises 16 residues. The CDR3 is CASSLNSAGTRETQYF. CDR3 coding DNA: TGTGCCAGCAGCTTAAATTCCGCAGGGACACGAGAGACCCAGTACTTC.

The CDR3 here is CASSARGVGNLPKLFF. The CDR3 coding sequence is TGTGCCAGCAGCGCCAGGGGGGTAGGGAATCTTCCGAAACTGTTTTTT. The chain combines TRBV7-9 with TRBJ1-4, with 7 bases lining up with TRBD1. Per the germline V gene, CDR1 is SEHNR and CDR2 is FQNEAQ (reference sequence). The CDR3 sequence is 16 residues long. The junction had 17 bases not matched to a gene; V was cut back by 5 bases and J by 11 bases.

The rearrangement links TRBV7-9 to TRBJ2-5, with 8 nucleotides matching TRBD1. From germline, CDR1 is SEHNR and CDR2 FQNEAQ (reference sequence). V lost 4 bases to trimming and J lost 2 bases; unmatched junction nucleotides: 6. This CDR3 contains 15 residues. CDR3 residues: CASSSRDRTQETQYF. The CDR3 region has the DNA TGTGCCAGCAGCTCCCGGGACAGGACGCAAGAGACCCAGTACTTC.

This chain links TRBV30 with TRBJ1-5; D not resolved. Germline V gene lookup returns CDR1 GTSNPN and CDR2 SVGIG (reference sequence). Trimming cost V 0 bases and J 3 bases, with 15 bases left between them. The length of the CDR3 is 16 residues. The CDR3, as DNA: TGTGCCTGGAGTGTAAAGAACAGTAAGACCAATCAGCCCCAGCATTTT. Its protein product is CAWSVKNSKTNQPQHF.

Comments on this clone: Its ends do not fully match the called genes, so a read error is possible. The gene calls are TRBV7-7 and TRBJ2-7; TRBD1 matches at 7 bases. Germline V gives CDR1 SSHAT, CDR2 FNYEAQ (reference sequence). The CDR3 runs 13 residues. The CDR3 DNA is TGTGCTAGCAGCCTAGACAGGGCAAACGAGCAGTACTTC. Translated, it gives CASSLDRANEQYF.

The chain couples TRBV6-1 to TRBJ1-6, with D perhaps TRBD1 (5 bases). Germline assignment: CDR1 MNHNS and CDR2 SASEGT. The CDR3 has 14 residues. The ends were cut back, 0 bases at V and 7 bases at J, with 7 bases in the middle. The CDR3 reads CASSEARGNSPLHF. Written as DNA, the CDR3 is TGTGCCAGCAGTGAAGCGCGGGGGAATTCACCCCTCCACTTT.

V and J are TRBV4-1 and TRBJ2-3; D is undetermined. V lost 0 bases to trimming and J lost 2 bases, with 12 bases between them. Per germline, CDR1 MGHRA and CDR2 YSYEKL. The CDR3 consists of 16 residues. The CDR3 sequence: CASSQDQSPYTDTQYF. CDR3 nucleotide sequence: TGCGCCAGCAGCCAAGACCAATCACCCTACACAGATACGCAGTATTTT.

The chain combines TRBV5-8 with TRBJ1-4, with 8 bases lining up with TRBD1. Germline CDR1 reads SGHTS; CDR2 reads YDEGEE. Losses at the gene ends were 1 base for V and 6 bases for J; bases not matched to a gene: 5. This CDR3 is built from 15 residues. The CDR3 protein is CASSLRGQADEKLFF. The CDR3 coding sequence is TGTGCCAGCAGCTTGAGGGGACAGGCGGATGAAAAACTGTTTTTT.

The chain is built from TRBV5-6 and TRBJ1-2, with D perhaps TRBD1 (6 bases). Trimming stripped 0 bases from V and 6 bases from J, with 9 bases between. Germline V gives CDR1 SGHDT, CDR2 YYEEEE. This CDR3 has 13 amino acids. CDR3 region: CASSLVRGNGYTF. The DNA for the CDR3 is TGTGCCAGCAGCTTGGTGAGGGGGAATGGCTACACCTTC.

The chain has TRBV19 and TRBJ2-5, with D possibly TRBD1 on 6 matching bases. With 6 bases removed from V and 4 bases from J, the gap between germline ends came to 12 bases. Germline values: CDR1 LNHDA, CDR2 SQIVND (reference sequence). CDR3 length equals 13 residues. DNA for the CDR3: TGTGCCAGTAGAGTTACAGGGTCAGAGACCCAGTACTTC. Translation gives CASRVTGSETQYF.

This chain links TRBV11-2 with TRBJ1-4; D call uncertain. The CDR3 has 14 amino acids. Looked up from germline, CDR1 is SGHAT and CDR2 is FQNNGV. With 4 bases removed from V and 7 bases from J, the gap between germline ends came to 13 bases. DNA of the CDR3: TGTGCCAGCAGCTATAATACGGGGAGTGAAAAACTGTTTTTT. It translates to CASSYNTGSEKLFF.

This chain joins TRBV18 and TRBJ2-4; D might be TRBD2 (5 bases). The germline V gene has CDR1 KGHSH and CDR2 LQKENI. Trimming cost V 4 bases and J 8 bases, with 15 bases left between them. This CDR3 is built from 14 residues. The CDR3 DNA is TGTGCCAGCTCACACCCGGGAACAGTGCACATTCAGTACTTC. It yields the protein CASSHPGTVHIQYF.

V and J are TRBV2 and TRBJ2-1; TRBD1 is a possible D gene (6 bases). The germline V gene encodes CDR1 SNHLY and CDR2 FYNNEI. With 9 bases removed from V and 0 bases from J, the gap between germline ends came to 15 bases. CDR3 length equals 15 residues. The CDR3 loop is CASSQGFSSYNEQFF. The DNA of the CDR3 is TGTGCCAGTAGCCAGGGGTTTAGCTCCTACAATGAGCAGTTCTTC.

This clone was seen just once. This sequence joins TRBV5-6 and TRBJ2-2, with a weak D call TRBD2 (7 bases). In germline, CDR1 is SGHDT, CDR2 YYEEEE. Trimming cost V 4 bases and J 1 base, with 8 bases left between them. The CDR3 sequence is 14 residues long. The CDR3 spells CASSRGGNTGELFF. CDR3 sequence (DNA): TGTGCCAGCAGCAGGGGGGGGAACACCGGGGAGCTGTTTTTT.

The chain couples TRBV15 to TRBJ1-2, with D unresolved. Germline V lookup: CDR1 LNHNV, CDR2 YYDKDF (reference sequence). The length of the CDR3 is 13 residues. V was pared by 1 base and J by 3 bases, with 6 bases between. The CDR3 loop reads CATSRGTDYGYTF. CDR3 nucleotides: TGTGCCACCAGCAGAGGGACTGACTATGGCTACACCTTC.

The chain joins TRBV5-6 to TRBJ1-2, with D unclear. Germline-derived CDR1 and CDR2 are SGHDT and YYEEEE. V was cut by 1 base and J by 1 base, with 8 bases left in between. The CDR3 totals 14 residues. The CDR3 DNA follows: TGTGCCAGCAGCTTGATATCTGTTAACTATGGCTACACCTTC. It codes for CASSLISVNYGYTF.

This chain links TRBV10-3 with TRBJ2-3; a possible D gene is TRBD1 (6 bases). Per the germline V gene, CDR1 is ENHRY and CDR2 is SYGVKD. This CDR3 contains 13 residues. V lost 8 bases and J lost 0, with 9 bases in between. For the CDR3, the DNA is TGTGCCATCGGGGGCTTTAGCACAGATACGCAGTATTTT. Translating it yields CAIGGFSTDTQYF.

The CDR3 nucleotides read TGTGCCAGCTCACCATTCAGGGGACCCTACGAGCAGTACTTC. Its protein product is CASSPFRGPYEQYF. This chain joins TRBV18 and TRBJ2-7; tentative D call: TRBD1 (6 bases). The CDR3 covers 14 residues. From germline, CDR1 is KGHSH and CDR2 LQKENI. V dropped 2 bases and J dropped 2 bases, with 10 bases sitting between them.

This sequence joins TRBV11-2 and TRBJ1-3; 8 bases are shared with TRBD1. The CDR3 is made up of 17 amino acids. Germline CDR1 is SGHAT and CDR2 is FQNNGV. The V segment lost 5 bases and the J segment 3 bases; nucleotides outside the gene matches: 12. The CDR3 DNA reads as TGTGCCAGCAGCCAGCGTAAAAAGACAGGGGTTGGAAACACCATATATTTT. It translates to CASSQRKKTGVGNTIYF. The whole variable domain, remainder taken from reference TRBV11-2 and TRBJ1-3, is EAGVAQSPRYKIIEKRQSVAFWCNPISGHATLYWYQQILGQGPKLLIQFQNNGVVDDSQLPKDRFSAERLKGVDSTLKIQPAKLEDSAVYLCASSQRKKTGVGNTIYFGEGSWLTVV.

The chain is built from TRBV10-3 and TRBJ2-5, with D perhaps TRBD1 (5 bases). The CDR3 spans 12 residues. The germline V and J ends were trimmed by 10 bases and 0 bases, with 9 bases remaining between them. Germline loops: CDR1 ENHRY, CDR2 SYGVKD. The chain's CDR3 is CATQENQETQYF. For the CDR3, the DNA is TGTGCCACACAGGAGAACCAAGAGACCCAGTACTTC.

This chain joins TRBV2 and TRBJ1-2, with D unclear. Per germline, CDR1 SNHLY and CDR2 FYNNEI. V gave up 3 bases and J gave up 5 bases, with 13 bases separating them. The CDR3 length is 14 residues. In DNA form, the CDR3 reads TGTGCCAGCAGTGAGCGTCAGCTAGCTTATGGCTACACCTTC. It encodes CASSERQLAYGYTF. Variable domain in full (rest from reference TRBV2 and TRBJ1-2): EPEVTQTPSHQVTQMGQEVILRCVPISNHLYFYWYRQILGQKVEFLVSFYNNEISEKSEIFDDQFSVERPDGSNFTLKIRSTKLEDSAMYFCASSERQLAYGYTFGSGTRLTVV.

This chain joins TRBV11-2 and TRBJ1-1; 9 bases line up with TRBD1. Trimming at V came to 0 bases and at J to 11 bases, leaving 4 bases not matched to a gene. Germline CDR1 reads SGHAT; CDR2 reads FQNNGV. The CDR3 extends over 13 amino acids. CDR3 nucleotide sequence: TGTGCCAGCAGCTTAGAGGGACAGGGTCAGGCTTTCTTT. As protein: CASSLEGQGQAFF.

The rearrangement joins TRBV2 to TRBJ2-3; D is unresolved. Deletions cut 9 bases from V and 0 bases from J, with 4 bases between. Germline values: CDR1 SNHLY, CDR2 FYNNEI. The CDR3 spans 11 residues. The CDR3 reads CARTSTDTQYF. CDR3 DNA sequence: TGTGCCAGGACTAGCACAGATACGCAGTATTTT.

The gene calls are TRBV19 and TRBJ1-2; no clear D. This CDR3 has 13 residues. V shed 6 bases and J shed 0 bases, with 8 bases lying between them. Per the germline V gene, CDR1 is LNHDA and CDR2 is SQIVND (reference sequence). CDR3 sequence: CASSPETNYGYTF. In DNA, the CDR3 is TGTGCCAGTAGCCCAGAAACTAACTATGGCTACACCTTC.

This clone has only one observation. V is TRBV7-6 and J is TRBJ1-6, with D possibly TRBD1 on 5 matching bases. CDR3 length: 14 amino acids. Trimming stripped 3 bases from V and 8 bases from J, with 11 bases between. The germline CDR1 and CDR2 sequences are SGHVS and FNYEAQ. In DNA form, the CDR3 reads TGTGCCAGCAGCTTGGGCACAGGCGATTCACCCCTCCACTTT. Its translation is CASSLGTGDSPLHF. The entire variable domain, with the rest obtained from reference TRBV7-6 and TRBJ1-6, is as follows: GAGVSQSPRYKVTKRGQDVALRCDPISGHVSLYWYRQALGQGPEFLTYFNYEAQQDKSGLPNDRFSAERPEGSISTLTIQRTEQRDSAMYRCASSLGTGDSPLHFGNGTRLTVT.

V is TRBV7-6 and J is TRBJ2-3; possible D gene TRBD2, 6 bases. Germline loops: CDR1 SGHVS, CDR2 FNYEAQ. The ends were cut back, 5 bases at V and 6 bases at J, with 27 bases in the middle. There are 18 residues in the CDR3. The CDR3 DNA reads as TGTGCCAGCAGCCCCCTAGAGGTGGTAGGCGGGGCCTTTGATACGCAGTATTTT. This gives the protein CASSPLEVVGGAFDTQYF.